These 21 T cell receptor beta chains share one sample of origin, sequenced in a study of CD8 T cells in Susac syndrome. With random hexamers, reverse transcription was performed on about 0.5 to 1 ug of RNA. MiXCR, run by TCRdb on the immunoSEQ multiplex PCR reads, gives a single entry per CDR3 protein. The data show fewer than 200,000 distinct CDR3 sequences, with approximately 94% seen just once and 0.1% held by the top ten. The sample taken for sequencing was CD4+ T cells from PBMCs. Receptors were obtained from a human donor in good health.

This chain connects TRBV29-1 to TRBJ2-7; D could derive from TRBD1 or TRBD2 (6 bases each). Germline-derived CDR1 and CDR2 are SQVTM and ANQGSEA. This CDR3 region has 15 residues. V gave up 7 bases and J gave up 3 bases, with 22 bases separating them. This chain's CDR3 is CSAKRGAGFIYEQYF. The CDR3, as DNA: TGCAGCGCAAAAAGGGGGGCGGGCTTCATCTACGAGCAGTACTTC.

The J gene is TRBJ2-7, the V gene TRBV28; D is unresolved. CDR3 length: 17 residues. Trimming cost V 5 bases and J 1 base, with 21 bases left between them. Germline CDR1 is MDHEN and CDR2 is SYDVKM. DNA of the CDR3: TGTGCCAGCAGTCCGGACCCCTTAGTCCCTCCTTCCTACGAGCAGTACTTC. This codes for CASSPDPLVPPSYEQYF.

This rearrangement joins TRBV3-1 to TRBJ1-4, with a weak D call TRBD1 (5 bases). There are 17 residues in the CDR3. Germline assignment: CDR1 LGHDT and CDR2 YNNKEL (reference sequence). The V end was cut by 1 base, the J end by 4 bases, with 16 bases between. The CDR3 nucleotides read TGTGCCAGCAGCCAAGGAACTGACAGTCGACTTAATGAAAAACTGTTTTTT. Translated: CASSQGTDSRLNEKLFF.

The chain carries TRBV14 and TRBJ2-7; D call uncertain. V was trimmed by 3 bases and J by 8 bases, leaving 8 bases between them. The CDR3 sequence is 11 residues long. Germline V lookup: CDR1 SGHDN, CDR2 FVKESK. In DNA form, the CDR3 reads TGTGCCAGCAGCCAGGCAGATAAGCAGTACTTC. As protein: CASSQADKQYF.

The CDR3 loop is CSALEIIQETQYF. The CDR3 DNA is TGCAGTGCATTAGAGATAATTCAAGAGACCCAGTACTTC. This rearrangement joins TRBV20-1 to TRBJ2-5; no clear D gene. Germline loops: CDR1 DFQATT, CDR2 SNEGSKA (reference sequence). V dropped 6 bases and J dropped 2 bases, with 13 bases sitting between them. This CDR3 region has 13 residues.

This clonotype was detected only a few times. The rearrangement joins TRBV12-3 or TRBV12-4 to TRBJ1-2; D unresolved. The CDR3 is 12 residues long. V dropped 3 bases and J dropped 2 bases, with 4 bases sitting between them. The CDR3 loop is CASSLGNYGYTF. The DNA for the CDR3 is TGTGCCAGCAGTTTGGGGAACTATGGCTACACCTTC.

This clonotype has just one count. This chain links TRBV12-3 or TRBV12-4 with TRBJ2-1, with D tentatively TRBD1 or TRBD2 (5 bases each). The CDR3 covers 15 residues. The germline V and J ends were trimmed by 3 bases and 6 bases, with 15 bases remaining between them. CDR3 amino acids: CASSLSPTGTNEQFF. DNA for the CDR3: TGTGCCAGCAGTTTGTCCCCCACCGGGACCAATGAGCAGTTCTTC.

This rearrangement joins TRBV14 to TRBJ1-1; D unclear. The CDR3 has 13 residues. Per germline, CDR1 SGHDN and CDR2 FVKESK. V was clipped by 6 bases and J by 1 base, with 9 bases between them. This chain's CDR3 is CASRRAQNTEAFF. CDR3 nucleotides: TGTGCCAGCAGGCGGGCCCAGAACACTGAAGCTTTCTTT.

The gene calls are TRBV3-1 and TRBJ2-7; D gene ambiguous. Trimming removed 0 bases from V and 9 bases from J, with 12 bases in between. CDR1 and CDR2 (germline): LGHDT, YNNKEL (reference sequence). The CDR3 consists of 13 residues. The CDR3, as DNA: TGTGCCAGCAGCCAAGATCGACCTGGCGCGCAGTACTTC. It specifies CASSQDRPGAQYF.

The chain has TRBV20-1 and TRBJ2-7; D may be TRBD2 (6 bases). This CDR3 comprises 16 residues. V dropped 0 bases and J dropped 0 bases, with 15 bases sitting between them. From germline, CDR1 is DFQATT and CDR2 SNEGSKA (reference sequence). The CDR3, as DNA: TGCAGTGCTAGAGATCTTGGGGGACTCAGCTCCTACGAGCAGTACTTC. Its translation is CSARDLGGLSSYEQYF.

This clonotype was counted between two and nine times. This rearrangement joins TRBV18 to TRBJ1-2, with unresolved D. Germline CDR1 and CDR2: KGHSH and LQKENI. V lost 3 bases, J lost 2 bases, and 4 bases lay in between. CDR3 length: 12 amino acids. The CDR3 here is CASSPPNYGYTF. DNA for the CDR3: TGTGCCAGCTCACCCCCCAACTATGGCTACACCTTC.

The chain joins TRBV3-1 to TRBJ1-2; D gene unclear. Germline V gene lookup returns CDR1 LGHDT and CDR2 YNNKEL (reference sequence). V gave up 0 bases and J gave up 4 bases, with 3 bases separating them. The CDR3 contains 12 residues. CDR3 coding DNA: TGTGCCAGCAGCCAAGAAAGCTATGGCTACACCTTC. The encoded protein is CASSQESYGYTF.

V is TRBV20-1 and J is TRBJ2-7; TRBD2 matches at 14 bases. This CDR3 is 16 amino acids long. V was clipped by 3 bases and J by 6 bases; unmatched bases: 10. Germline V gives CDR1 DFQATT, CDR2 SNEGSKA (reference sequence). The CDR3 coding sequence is TGCAGTGCTAGGGGTCCGGGACTAGCGGGAGCAGCCGAGCAGTACTTC. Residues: CSARGPGLAGAAEQYF.

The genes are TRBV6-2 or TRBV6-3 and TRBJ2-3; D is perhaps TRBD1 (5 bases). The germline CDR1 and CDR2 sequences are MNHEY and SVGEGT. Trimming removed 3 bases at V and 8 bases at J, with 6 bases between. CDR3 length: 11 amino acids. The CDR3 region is CASSYGATQYF. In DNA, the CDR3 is TGTGCCAGCAGTTATGGGGCTACGCAGTATTTT.

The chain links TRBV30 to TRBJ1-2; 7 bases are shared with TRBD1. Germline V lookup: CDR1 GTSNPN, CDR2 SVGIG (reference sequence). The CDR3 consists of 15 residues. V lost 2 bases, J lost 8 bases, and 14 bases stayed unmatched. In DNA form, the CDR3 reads TGTGCCTGGAGTAGAGGAGACAGGGAAGTAGAAGGCTACACCTTC. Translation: CAWSRGDREVEGYTF.

This CDR3 is CASSLQGLDTEAFF. DNA of the CDR3: TGTGCCAGCAGCTTACAGGGCCTGGACACTGAAGCTTTCTTT. The chain links TRBV7-3 to TRBJ1-1; D might be TRBD1 (5 bases). This CDR3 spans 14 amino acids. With 2 bases removed from V and 3 bases from J, the gap between germline ends came to 10 bases. Germline-derived CDR1 and CDR2 are SGHTA and FQGTGA.

Here the CDR3 reads CASSLGPGNGDNQPQHF. As DNA, the CDR3 is TGTGCCAGCAGTTTAGGCCCAGGGAATGGGGACAATCAGCCCCAGCATTTT. This chain connects TRBV12-3 or TRBV12-4 to TRBJ1-5, with D perhaps TRBD1 (5 bases). The germline V and J ends were trimmed by 1 base and 3 bases, with 16 bases remaining between them. The CDR3 has 17 residues.

The CDR3 loop reads CASSVDEGRKTQYF. CDR3 in DNA: TGTGCCAGCAGCGTAGACGAAGGGAGGAAGACCCAGTACTTC. V and J are TRBV9 and TRBJ2-5, with a weak D call TRBD2 (6 bases). The germline CDR1 and CDR2 sequences are SGDLS and YYNGEE. This CDR3 spans 14 amino acids. Trimming removed 0 bases at V and 6 bases at J, with 12 bases between. Looking up the rest from reference TRBV9 and TRBJ2-5 gives the full variable domain: DSGVTQTPKHLITATGQRVTLRCSPRSGDLSVYWYQQSLDQGLQFLIQYYNGEERAKGNILERFSAQQFPDLHSELNLSSLELGDSALYFCASSVDEGRKTQYFGPGTRLLVL.

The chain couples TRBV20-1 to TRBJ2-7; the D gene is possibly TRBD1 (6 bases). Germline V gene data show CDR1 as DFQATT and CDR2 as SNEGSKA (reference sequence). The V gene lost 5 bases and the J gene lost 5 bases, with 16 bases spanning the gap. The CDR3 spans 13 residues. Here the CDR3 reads CSAAGTPVDEQYF. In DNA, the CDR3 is TGCAGTGCTGCCGGGACACCTGTCGACGAGCAGTACTTC.

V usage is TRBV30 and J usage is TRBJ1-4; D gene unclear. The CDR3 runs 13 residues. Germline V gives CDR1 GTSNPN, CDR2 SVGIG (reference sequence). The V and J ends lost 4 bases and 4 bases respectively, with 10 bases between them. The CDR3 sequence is CAWTGGDNEKLFF. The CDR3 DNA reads TGTGCCTGGACAGGAGGAGATAATGAAAAACTGTTTTTT.

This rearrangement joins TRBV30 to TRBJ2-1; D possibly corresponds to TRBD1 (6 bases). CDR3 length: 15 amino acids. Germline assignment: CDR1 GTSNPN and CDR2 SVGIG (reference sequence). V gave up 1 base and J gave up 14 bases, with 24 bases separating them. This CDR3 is CAWSGGYRQAPTEFF. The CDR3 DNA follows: TGTGCCTGGAGTGGGGGATATCGACAGGCCCCTACTGAGTTCTTC.